This is a list of T cell receptor beta chains from one sample in a study of metastatic and nonmetastatic thyroid tumors. TCRdb reassembled clones from the PCR reads with MiXCR. Seen here are about 92,000 clones, more than 12% observed once, and the top ten hold 3.6%. The sample comprised blood. The receptors derive from a female donor with papillary thyroid cancer or a benign thyroid nodule (not recorded which). Some clones in this sample may be carry-over from other donors' samples. Each CDR3 is given without its conserved first and last residue. Fields, in order: CDR3 length, J gene, clone size, V gene, CDR3 protein. Where a row states a size, it is once, few, many or the class of an expanded clone; other rows omit it.

16	TRBJ2-2	many	TRBV9	ASSVVSWGQVNTGELF
12	TRBJ1-2	many	TRBV7-8	ASSLVMGDYGYT
13	TRBJ1-2	many	TRBV11-2	ASSKTGFANYGYT
11	TRBJ1-6	many	TRBV2	AIRTGYNSPLH
15	TRBJ2-3	few	TRBV15	STSRDPPGAQGDTQY
11	TRBJ1-3	many	TRBV18	ASSPTGGDTIY
15	TRBJ2-6	NA	TRBV11-1	ASSPTPAINGSNVLT
13	TRBJ1-6	many	TRBV6-5	ASSYSIWGNSPLH
12	TRBJ2-2	many	TRBV5-1	ATRQGRWTGELF
11	TRBJ1-2	many	TRBV5-4	ASSAGQEYGYT
12	TRBJ1-1	many	TRBV6-2/TRBV6-3	ASSEYRVNTEAF
13	TRBJ2-1	many	TRBV5-1	ASSAGTGNYNEQF
11	TRBJ2-1	many	TRBV24-1	ATSALTANEQF
15	TRBJ1-5	NA	TRBV2	ASSGGQGKGMDKPQH
11	TRBJ1-3	many	TRBV2	ASSEGAGNTIY
13	TRBJ2-1	many	TRBV14	ASSRAGTLFNEQF
9	TRBJ1-1	many	TRBV28	ASSIDSEAF
12	TRBJ1-2	many	TRBV4-1	ASSRTGGFYGYT
13	TRBJ2-1	many	TRBV2	ASSEVNRGGNEQF
13	TRBJ2-7	few	TRBV6-1	ASAETGQGTYEQY
11	TRBJ1-3	many	TRBV6-1	ASTGIAGNTIY
12	TRBJ2-3	many	TRBV7-9	ASSLAARWDTQY
13	TRBJ2-5	many	TRBV5-1	ASSLERGTQETQY
11	TRBJ1-1	NA	TRBV2	ASRPYRHTEAF
14	TRBJ1-5	many	TRBV11-2	ASSLDPRELEQPQH
13	TRBJ1-3	many	TRBV4-2	ASSQAASSGNTIY
14	TRBJ2-1	many	TRBV27	ASSLSPSLVDNEQF
12	TRBJ2-1	many	TRBV27	ASSLSAYGNEQF
14	TRBJ2-7	NA	TRBV6-1	SSSSLRGLPLGEQY
12	TRBJ2-1	many	TRBV3-1	ASSQSQGRNEQF
13	TRBJ2-3	NA	TRBV24-1	ATSDHDRGTDTQY
14	TRBJ2-7	many	TRBV11-1	ASSLALLGASYEQY
13	TRBJ1-5	NA	TRBV18	ASSPGEPGNQPQH
12	TRBJ2-2	few	TRBV12-3/TRBV12-4	AGRSSGGPGDLF
12	TRBJ2-2	many	TRBV19	ASRGQGGTGELF
12	TRBJ1-1	many	TRBV10-3	AISGQVANTEAF
11	TRBJ2-1	many	TRBV18	ASSDTDYNEQF
11	TRBJ1-1	many	TRBV7-9	ASSPGTGTEAF
14	TRBJ1-1	many	TRBV2	ASSEAITGGNTEAF
12	TRBJ1-2	many	TRBV10-3	AISEPTGSRGYT
11	TRBJ1-1	NA	TRBV5-6	ASSLLDRGQAF
19	TRBJ2-7	many	TRBV28	ASLQGGPGDAKTDISYEQY
15	TRBJ1-2	many	TRBV7-3	ASSLPGTGEFNYGYT
13	TRBJ2-7	many	TRBV20-1	SAKTRATLQWEQY
12	TRBJ2-1	few	TRBV5-4	ASSLVGRGNEQF
11	TRBJ2-7	NA	TRBV2	ASKYGGSYEQY
14	TRBJ2-3	few	TRBV28	ASLTTRAVSTDTQY
13	TRBJ2-7	many	TRBV28	ASSLWDSPSYEQY
11	TRBJ2-7	many	TRBV6-2/TRBV6-3	ASSRQTRYEQY
13	TRBJ2-2	many	TRBV27	ASSLMYSTPGSCF
13	TRBJ2-7	many	TRBV5-8	ASSLDLGTRYEQY
13	TRBJ1-3	few	TRBV6-4	AGSSHGAYGNTIY
14	TRBJ1-1	NA	TRBV9	TSSVGSRGKGGEAF